A selection of T cell receptor beta chains follows, all from one sample in a study of control samples from healthy donors and cancer patients. Method: immunoSEQ multiplex PCR; TCRdb's copy keeps in-frame clones and lacks some. This sample yields around 140,000 clones, of which over 75% are seen a single time; 2% to 3% belongs to the top ten. Sequenced: blood. The receptors here all came from a man between 35 and 55 years old in good health. Each CDR3 is given without its conserved first and last residue. The order of the fields is V gene, CDR3 length, CDR3 protein.

V gene: TRBV7-8; CDR3 length: 13; CDR3 protein: ASSLALGGYTEAF
V gene: TRBV18; CDR3 length: 12; CDR3 protein: ASSPQGAGQPQH
V gene: TRBV3-1/TRBV3-2; CDR3 length: 10; CDR3 protein: ASSQLNTEAF
V gene: TRBV19; CDR3 length: 12; CDR3 protein: ASVEDRENTEAF
V gene: TRBV7-9; CDR3 length: 12; CDR3 protein: ASSLGGGAAEAF
V gene: TRBV5-4; CDR3 length: 11; CDR3 protein: ASSGTEYNEQF
V gene: TRBV6-5; CDR3 length: 11; CDR3 protein: AISGTGRNEQY
V gene: TRBV2; CDR3 length: 13; CDR3 protein: ASIARGEGNTEAF
V gene: TRBV6-1; CDR3 length: 11; CDR3 protein: ASSEQGFRPQH
V gene: TRBV6-5; CDR3 length: 12; CDR3 protein: ASSSGTANYGYT
V gene: TRBV7-8; CDR3 length: 11; CDR3 protein: ASSLVEEDEQY
V gene: TRBV11-2; CDR3 length: 11; CDR3 protein: ASMRSYNSPLH
V gene: TRBV9; CDR3 length: 13; CDR3 protein: ASSAQGQGTGELF
V gene: TRBV2; CDR3 length: 14; CDR3 protein: ASTESGTGTYNEQF
V gene: TRBV11-2; CDR3 length: 13; CDR3 protein: ASSSRGGTAREQF
V gene: TRBV5-1; CDR3 length: 14; CDR3 protein: ASSLAPTSSGNTIY
V gene: TRBV27; CDR3 length: 11; CDR3 protein: ASTFGALDTQY
V gene: TRBV7-2; CDR3 length: 12; CDR3 protein: ASSLNWGPGELF
V gene: TRBV29-1; CDR3 length: 13; CDR3 protein: SVEHGSASTDTQY
V gene: TRBV7-3; CDR3 length: 13; CDR3 protein: ASSSGTGRNAEAF
V gene: TRBV30; CDR3 length: 11; CDR3 protein: AWSVTDNQPQH
V gene: TRBV29-1; CDR3 length: 12; CDR3 protein: SGRTAGTGETQY
V gene: TRBV28; CDR3 length: 13; CDR3 protein: ASSRRGAGYNEQF
V gene: TRBV18; CDR3 length: 16; CDR3 protein: ASSPFAPGGSGANVLT